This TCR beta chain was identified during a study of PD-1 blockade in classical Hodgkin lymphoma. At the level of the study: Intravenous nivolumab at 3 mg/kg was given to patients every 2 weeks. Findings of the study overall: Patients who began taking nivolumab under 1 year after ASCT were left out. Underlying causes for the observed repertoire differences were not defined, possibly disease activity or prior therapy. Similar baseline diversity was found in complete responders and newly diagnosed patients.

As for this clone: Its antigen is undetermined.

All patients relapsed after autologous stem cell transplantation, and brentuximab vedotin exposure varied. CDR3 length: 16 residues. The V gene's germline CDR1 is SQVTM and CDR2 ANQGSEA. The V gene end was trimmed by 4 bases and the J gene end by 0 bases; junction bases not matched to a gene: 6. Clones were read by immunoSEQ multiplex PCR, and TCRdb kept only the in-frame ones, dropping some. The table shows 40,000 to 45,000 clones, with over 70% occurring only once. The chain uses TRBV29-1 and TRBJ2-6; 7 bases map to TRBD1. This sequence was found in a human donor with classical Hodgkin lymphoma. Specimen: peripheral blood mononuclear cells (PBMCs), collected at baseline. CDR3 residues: CSVGRQGSSGANVLTF. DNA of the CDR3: TGCAGCGTTGGGCGACAGGGCAGCTCTGGGGCCAACGTCCTGACTTTC.